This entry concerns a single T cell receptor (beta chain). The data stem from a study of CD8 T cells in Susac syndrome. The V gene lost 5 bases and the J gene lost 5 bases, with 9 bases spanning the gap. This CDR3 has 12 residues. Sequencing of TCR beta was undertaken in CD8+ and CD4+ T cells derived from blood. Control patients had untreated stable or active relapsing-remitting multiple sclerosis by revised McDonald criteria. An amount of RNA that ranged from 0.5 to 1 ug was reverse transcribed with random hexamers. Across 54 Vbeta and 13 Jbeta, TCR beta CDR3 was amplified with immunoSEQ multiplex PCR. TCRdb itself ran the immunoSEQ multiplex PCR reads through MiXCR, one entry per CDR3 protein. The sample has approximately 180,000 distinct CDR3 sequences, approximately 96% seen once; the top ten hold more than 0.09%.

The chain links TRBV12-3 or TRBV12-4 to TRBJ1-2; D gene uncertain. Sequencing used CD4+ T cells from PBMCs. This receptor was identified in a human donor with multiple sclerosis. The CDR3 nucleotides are TGTGCCAGCAGTGGCAGAGCGTATGGCTACACCTTC. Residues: CASSGRAYGYTF.